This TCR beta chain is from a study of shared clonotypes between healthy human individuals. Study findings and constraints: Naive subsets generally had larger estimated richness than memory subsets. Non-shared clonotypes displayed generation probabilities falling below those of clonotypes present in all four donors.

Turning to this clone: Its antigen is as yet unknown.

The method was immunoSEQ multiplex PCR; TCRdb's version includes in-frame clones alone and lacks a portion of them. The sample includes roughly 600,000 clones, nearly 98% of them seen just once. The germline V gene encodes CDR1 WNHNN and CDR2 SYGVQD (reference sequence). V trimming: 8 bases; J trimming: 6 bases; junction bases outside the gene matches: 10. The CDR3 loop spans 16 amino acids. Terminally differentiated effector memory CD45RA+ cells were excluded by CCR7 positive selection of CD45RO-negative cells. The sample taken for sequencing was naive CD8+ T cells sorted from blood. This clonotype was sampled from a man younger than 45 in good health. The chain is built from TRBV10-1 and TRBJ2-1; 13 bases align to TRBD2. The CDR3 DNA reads TGCGCCAGCTCCCGGACTAGCGGGAGTGTAAGCAATGAGCAGTTCTTC. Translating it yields CASSRTSGSVSNEQFF.